This note documents a single TCR beta chain sequence. The antigen remains undetermined. This entry belongs to a study of tumor and adjacent non-tumor tissue in lung cancer. Overall study findings and caveats: Patients with more diverse tumor TCRs had worse survival. In normal lung, the top 100 clones were significantly more dominant than in tumor. Significantly higher TCR diversity was found in tumor than normal lung.

The template was RNA from unsorted bulk tissue. Chemotherapy-naive patients with new lung cancer underwent thoracic surgery in China, August–late 2014. TCRbeta libraries were built with three rounds of nested PCR, modified from ARM-PCR. TCRdb used MiXCR to reprocess the multiplex PCR reads, holding one entry per CDR3 protein. The sample carries about 200,000 distinct CDR3 sequences, 60% to 75% recorded once. Germline-derived CDR1 and CDR2 are LGHNA and YNFKEQ. The CDR3 is made up of 18 amino acids. Trimming took 1 base from V and 0 from J; bases not matched to a gene: 7. This sequence originates from a man aged 55-75 years with non-small cell lung cancer. The chain joins TRBV4-2 to TRBJ2-2; TRBD2 agrees at 8 bases. Sequenced material: lung tumor tissue. The CDR3 DNA reads TGTGCCAGCAGCCAAGGGCAGACGGGGGGGGCGAACACCGGGGAGCTGTTTTTT. Residues: CASSQGQTGGANTGELFF.